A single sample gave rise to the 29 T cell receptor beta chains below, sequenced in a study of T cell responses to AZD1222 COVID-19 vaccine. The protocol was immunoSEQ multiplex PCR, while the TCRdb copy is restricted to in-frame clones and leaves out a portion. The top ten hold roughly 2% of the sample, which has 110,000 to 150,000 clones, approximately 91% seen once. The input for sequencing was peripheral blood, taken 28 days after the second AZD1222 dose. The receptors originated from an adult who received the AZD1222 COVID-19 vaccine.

The CDR3 reads CASSPSGRAGELFF. DNA of the CDR3: TGTGCCAGCTCACCAAGCGGCAGGGCCGGGGAGCTGTTTTTT. The chain combines TRBV18 with TRBJ2-2; D may be TRBD1 or TRBD2 (5 bases each). There are 14 residues in the CDR3. V was trimmed by 2 bases and J by 6 bases, leaving 10 bases between them. Germline V CDR1 and CDR2: KGHSH, LQKENI.

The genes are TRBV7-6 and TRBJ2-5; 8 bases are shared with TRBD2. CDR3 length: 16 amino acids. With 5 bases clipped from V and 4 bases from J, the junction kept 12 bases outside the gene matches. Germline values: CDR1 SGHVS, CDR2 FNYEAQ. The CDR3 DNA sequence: TGTGCCAGCAGCGAACAGGCGGGGCTAGCGGGAGAGACCCAGTACTTC. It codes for CASSEQAGLAGETQYF.

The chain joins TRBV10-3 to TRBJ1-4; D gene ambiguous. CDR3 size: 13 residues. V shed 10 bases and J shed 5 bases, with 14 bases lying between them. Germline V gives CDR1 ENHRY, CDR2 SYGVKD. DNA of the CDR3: TGTGCCACCACCAACCTCTTAAATGAAAAACTGTTTTTT. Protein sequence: CATTNLLNEKLFF.

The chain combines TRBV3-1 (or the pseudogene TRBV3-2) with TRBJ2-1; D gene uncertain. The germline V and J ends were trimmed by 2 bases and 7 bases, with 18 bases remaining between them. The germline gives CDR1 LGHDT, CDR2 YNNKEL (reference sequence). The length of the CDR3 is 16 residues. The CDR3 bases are TGTGCCAGCAGCCAACGGGCTCATGGGCTATTTAATGAGCAGTTCTTC. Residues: CASSQRAHGLFNEQFF.

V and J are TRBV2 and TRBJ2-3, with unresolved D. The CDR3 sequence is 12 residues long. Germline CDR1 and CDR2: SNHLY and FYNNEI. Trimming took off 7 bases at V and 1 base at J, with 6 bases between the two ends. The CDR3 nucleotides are TGTGCCAGCACTGGTGGCACAGATACGCAGTATTTT. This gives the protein CASTGGTDTQYF.

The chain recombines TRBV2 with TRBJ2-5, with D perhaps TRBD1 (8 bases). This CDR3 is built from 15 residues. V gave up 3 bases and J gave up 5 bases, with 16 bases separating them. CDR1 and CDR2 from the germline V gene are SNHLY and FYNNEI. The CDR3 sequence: CASSDTGGVWETQYF. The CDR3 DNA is TGTGCCAGCAGTGACACAGGGGGGGTATGGGAGACCCAGTACTTC.

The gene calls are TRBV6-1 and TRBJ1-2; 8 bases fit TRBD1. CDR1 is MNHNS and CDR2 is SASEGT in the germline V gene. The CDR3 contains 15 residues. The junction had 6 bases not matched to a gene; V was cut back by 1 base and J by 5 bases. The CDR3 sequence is CASSEVQGAGYGYTF. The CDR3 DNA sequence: TGTGCCAGCAGTGAAGTGCAGGGGGCAGGGTATGGCTACACCTTC.

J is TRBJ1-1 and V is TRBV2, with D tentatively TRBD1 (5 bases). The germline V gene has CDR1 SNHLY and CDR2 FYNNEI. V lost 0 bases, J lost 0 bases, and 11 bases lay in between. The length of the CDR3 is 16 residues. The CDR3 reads CASSEAWGGVNTEAFF. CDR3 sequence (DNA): TGTGCCAGCAGTGAAGCGTGGGGGGGGGTGAACACTGAAGCTTTCTTT.

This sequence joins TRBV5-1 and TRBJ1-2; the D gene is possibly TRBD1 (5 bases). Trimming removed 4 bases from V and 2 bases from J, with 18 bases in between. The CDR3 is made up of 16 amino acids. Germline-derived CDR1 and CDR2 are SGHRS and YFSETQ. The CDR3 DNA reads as TGCGCCAGCAGCGGGGCATTCGGCCCGGGGAACTATGGCTACACCTTC. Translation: CASSGAFGPGNYGYTF.

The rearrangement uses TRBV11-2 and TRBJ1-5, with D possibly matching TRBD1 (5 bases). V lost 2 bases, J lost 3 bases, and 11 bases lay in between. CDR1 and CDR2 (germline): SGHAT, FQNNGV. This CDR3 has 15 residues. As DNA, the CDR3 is TGTGCCAGCAGCTTACAGGGAGAGCTCAATCAGCCCCAGCATTTT. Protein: CASSLQGELNQPQHF.

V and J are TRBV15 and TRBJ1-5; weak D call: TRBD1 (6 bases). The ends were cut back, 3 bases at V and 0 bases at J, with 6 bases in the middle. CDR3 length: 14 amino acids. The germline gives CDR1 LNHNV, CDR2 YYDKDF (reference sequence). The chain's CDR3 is CATSRTGSNQPQHF. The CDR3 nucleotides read TGTGCCACCAGCAGGACAGGTAGCAATCAGCCCCAGCATTTT.

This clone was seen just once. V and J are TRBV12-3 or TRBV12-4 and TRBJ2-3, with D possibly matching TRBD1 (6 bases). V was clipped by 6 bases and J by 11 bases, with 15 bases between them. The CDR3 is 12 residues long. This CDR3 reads CASSPGHRMQYF. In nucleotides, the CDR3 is TGTGCCAGCAGCCCGGGACACCGAATGCAGTATTTT.

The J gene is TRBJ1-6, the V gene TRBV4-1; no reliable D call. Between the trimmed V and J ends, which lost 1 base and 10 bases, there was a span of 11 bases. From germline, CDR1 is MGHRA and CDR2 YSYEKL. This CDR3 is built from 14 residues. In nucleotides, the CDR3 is TGCGCCAGCAGCCAAGTAGGGTTGGGCTCACCCCTCCACTTT. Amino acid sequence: CASSQVGLGSPLHF.

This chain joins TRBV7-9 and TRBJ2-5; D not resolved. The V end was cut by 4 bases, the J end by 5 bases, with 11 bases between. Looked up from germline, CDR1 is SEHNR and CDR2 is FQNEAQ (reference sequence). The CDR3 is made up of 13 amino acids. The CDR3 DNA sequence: TGTGCCAGCAGCTCTAGTATCGGCGAGACCCAGTACTTC. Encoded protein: CASSSSIGETQYF.

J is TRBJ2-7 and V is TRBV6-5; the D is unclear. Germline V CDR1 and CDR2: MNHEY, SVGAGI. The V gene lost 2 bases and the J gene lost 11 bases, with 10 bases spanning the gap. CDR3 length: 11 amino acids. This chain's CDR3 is CASSYRGREYF. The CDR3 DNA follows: TGTGCCAGCAGTTACCGCGGCCGGGAGTACTTC.

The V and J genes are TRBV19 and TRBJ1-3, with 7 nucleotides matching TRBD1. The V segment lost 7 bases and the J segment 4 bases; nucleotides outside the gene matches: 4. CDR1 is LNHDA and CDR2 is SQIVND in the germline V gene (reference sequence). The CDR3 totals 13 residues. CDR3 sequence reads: CASTGGGGNTIYF. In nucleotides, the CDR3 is TGTGCCAGTACCGGAGGGGGCGGAAACACCATATATTTT.

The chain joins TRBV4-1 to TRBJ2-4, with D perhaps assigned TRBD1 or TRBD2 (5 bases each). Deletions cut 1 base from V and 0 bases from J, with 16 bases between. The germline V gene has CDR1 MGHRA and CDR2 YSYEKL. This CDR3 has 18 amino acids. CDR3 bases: TGCGCCAGCAGCCAAGGCCGACGGGCTGGGGGAGCCAAAAACATTCAGTACTTC. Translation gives CASSQGRRAGGAKNIQYF.

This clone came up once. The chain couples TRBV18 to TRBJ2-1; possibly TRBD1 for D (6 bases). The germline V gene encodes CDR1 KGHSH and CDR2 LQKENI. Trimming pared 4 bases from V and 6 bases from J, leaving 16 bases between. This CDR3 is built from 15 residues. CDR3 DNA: TGTGCCAGCTCACTCGGGACAAGTGTGGCCAATGAGCAGTTCTTC. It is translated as CASSLGTSVANEQFF.

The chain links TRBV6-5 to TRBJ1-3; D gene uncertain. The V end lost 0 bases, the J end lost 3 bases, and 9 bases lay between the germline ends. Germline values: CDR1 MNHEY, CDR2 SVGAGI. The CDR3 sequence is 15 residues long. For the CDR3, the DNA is TGTGCCAGCAGTTACTCGAACCCTGGTGGAAACACCATATATTTT. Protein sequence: CASSYSNPGGNTIYF.

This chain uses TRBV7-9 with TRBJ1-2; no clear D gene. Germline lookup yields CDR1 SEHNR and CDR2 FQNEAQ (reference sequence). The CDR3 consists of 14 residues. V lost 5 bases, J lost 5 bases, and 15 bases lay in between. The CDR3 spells CASSTGIPLYGYTF. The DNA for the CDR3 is TGTGCCAGCAGCACGGGGATCCCCCTTTATGGCTACACCTTC.

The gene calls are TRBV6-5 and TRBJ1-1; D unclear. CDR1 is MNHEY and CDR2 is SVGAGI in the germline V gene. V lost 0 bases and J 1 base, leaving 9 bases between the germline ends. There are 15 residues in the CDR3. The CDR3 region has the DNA TGTGCCAGCAGTTACTCGGGAGACAAGAACACTGAAGCTTTCTTT. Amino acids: CASSYSGDKNTEAFF.

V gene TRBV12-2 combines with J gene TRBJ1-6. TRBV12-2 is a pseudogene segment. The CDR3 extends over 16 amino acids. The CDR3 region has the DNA TGTGCAAGTCGCTTAGTTTCGAGGTTTATTCATTCACCCCTCCACTTT. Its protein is CASRLVSRFIHSPLHF.

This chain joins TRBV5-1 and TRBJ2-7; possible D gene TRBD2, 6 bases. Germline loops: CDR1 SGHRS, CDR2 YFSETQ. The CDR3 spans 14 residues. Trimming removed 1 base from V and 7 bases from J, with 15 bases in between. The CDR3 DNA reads TGCGCCAGCAGCTTGAAACTAGCCGTGGGGGAGCAGTACTTC. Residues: CASSLKLAVGEQYF. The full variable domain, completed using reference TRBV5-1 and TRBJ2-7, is KAGVTQTPRYLIKTRGQQVTLSCSPISGHRSVSWYQQTPGQGLQFLFEYFSETQRNKGNFPGRFSGRQFSNSRSEMNVSTLELGDSALYLCASSLKLAVGEQYFGPGTRLTVT.

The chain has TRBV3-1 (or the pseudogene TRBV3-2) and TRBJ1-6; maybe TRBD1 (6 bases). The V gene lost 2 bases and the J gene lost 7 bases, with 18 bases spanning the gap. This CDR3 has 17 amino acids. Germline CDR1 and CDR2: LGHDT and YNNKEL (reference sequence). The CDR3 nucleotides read TGTGCCAGCAGCCAAAGAGGGGGAAGGGGTGGCAATTCACCCCTCCACTTT. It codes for CASSQRGGRGGNSPLHF.

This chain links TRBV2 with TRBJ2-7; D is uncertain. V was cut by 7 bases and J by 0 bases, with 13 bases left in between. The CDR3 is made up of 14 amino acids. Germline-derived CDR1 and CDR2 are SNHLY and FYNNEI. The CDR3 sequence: CASTASDGSYEQYF. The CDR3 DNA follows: TGTGCCAGCACCGCGAGCGACGGCTCCTACGAGCAGTACTTC.

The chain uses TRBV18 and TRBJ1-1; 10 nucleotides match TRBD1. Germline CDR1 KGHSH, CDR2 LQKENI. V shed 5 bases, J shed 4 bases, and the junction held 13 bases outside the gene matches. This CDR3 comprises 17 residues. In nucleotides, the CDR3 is TGTGCCAGCTCAAAGACAGGGGGCTCGGGGAAGGGCACTGAAGCTTTCTTT. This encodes CASSKTGGSGKGTEAFF.

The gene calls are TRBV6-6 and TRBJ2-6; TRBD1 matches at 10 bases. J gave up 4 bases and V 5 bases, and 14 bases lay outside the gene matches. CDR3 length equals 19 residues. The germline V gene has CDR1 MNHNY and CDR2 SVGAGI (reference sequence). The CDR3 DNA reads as TGTGCCAGCAGTCGCTTCAATCCCGGGACAGGGGTAGGGGCCAACGTCCTGACTTTC. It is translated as CASSRFNPGTGVGANVLTF.

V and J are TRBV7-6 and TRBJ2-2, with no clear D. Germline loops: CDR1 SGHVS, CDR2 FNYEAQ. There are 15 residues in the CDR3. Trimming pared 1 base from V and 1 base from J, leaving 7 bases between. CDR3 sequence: CASSLVSRNTGELFF. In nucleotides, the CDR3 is TGTGCCAGCAGCTTAGTTTCTAGGAACACCGGGGAGCTGTTTTTT.

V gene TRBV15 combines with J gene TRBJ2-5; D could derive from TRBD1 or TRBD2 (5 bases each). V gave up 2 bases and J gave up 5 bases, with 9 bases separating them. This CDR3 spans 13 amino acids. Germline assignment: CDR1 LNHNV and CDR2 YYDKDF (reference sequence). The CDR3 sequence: CATSRSREETQYF. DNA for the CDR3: TGTGCCACCAGCAGATCCAGGGAGGAGACCCAGTACTTC. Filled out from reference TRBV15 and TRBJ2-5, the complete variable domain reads DAMVIQNPRYQVTQFGKPVTLSCSQTLNHNVMYWYQQKSSQAPKLLFHYYDKDFNNEADTPDNFQSRRPNTSFCFLDIRSPGLGDTAMYLCATSRSREETQYFGPGTRLLVL.